This is a list of T cell receptor beta chains from one sample in a study of tumor T cells in aggressive B-cell lymphoma. TCRdb keeps only in-frame clones here, not all; method: immunoSEQ multiplex PCR. The sample lists about 2,400 clones, about 85% occurring once. The sample taken for sequencing was tumor tissue. The source is an adult with diffuse large B cell lymphoma. Each CDR3 is given with its conserved first and last residue. The D gene is left open where the match is weak. Size values are once, few and many counts, or a class for expanded clones, and some rows have none.

V	D	length	size	J	CDR3	DNA
TRBV13	.	14	.	TRBJ1-1	CASSLPTENTEAFF	TGTGCCAGCAGCTTACCGACAGAGAACACTGAAGCTTTCTTT
TRBV5-1	TRBD2	17	.	TRBJ2-2	CASSPRTSPGDTGELFF	TGCGCCAGCAGCCCACGGACTAGCCCGGGGGACACCGGGGAGCTGTTTTTT
TRBV27	.	14	once	TRBJ2-3	CASSVDPRGDTQYF	TGTGCCAGCAGCGTGGACCCAAGGGGAGATACGCAGTATTTT
TRBV18	TRBD1	16	.	TRBJ1-2	CASSPSGQVTNYGYTF	TGTGCCAGCTCACCTTCCGGACAGGTTACCAACTATGGCTACACCTTC
TRBV28	TRBD1	16	.	TRBJ1-2	CASSFDREEASYGYTF	TGTGCCAGCAGTTTTGACAGGGAGGAGGCTAGCTATGGCTACACCTTC
TRBV7-2	TRBD1	15	once	TRBJ1-5	CASSPTGDSNQPQHF	TGTGCCAGCAGCCCCACAGGGGATAGCAATCAGCCCCAGCATTTT
TRBV6-5	.	13	.	TRBJ1-1	CASSKGGGAEAFF	TGTGCCAGCAGCAAAGGGGGGGGAGCTGAAGCTTTCTTT
TRBV7-9	.	14	.	TRBJ1-1	CASSLMGGDTEAFF	TGTGCCAGCAGCTTAATGGGAGGGGACACTGAAGCTTTCTTT
TRBV11-2	TRBD1	13	once	TRBJ2-7	CASSRLGQPEQYF	TGTGCCAGCAGCCGATTGGGACAGCCCGAGCAGTACTTC
TRBV18	.	14	.	TRBJ2-5	CASSTGSGGETQYF	TGTGCCAGCTCAACTGGGTCTGGAGGGGAGACCCAGTACTTC
TRBV5-6	.	15	.	TRBJ2-3	CASSFYQGGTDTQYF	TGTGCCAGCAGCTTTTATCAGGGCGGCACAGATACGCAGTATTTT
TRBV6-5	TRBD1	15	once	TRBJ2-2	CASRSGQGDTGELFF	TGTGCCAGCAGGTCAGGACAGGGGGACACCGGGGAGCTGTTTTTT
TRBV18	.	13	.	TRBJ2-2	CASSPRDLGELFF	TGTGCCAGCTCACCCCGGGACTTAGGGGAGCTGTTTTTT
TRBV27	.	13	.	TRBJ2-1	CASSYPLADEQFF	TGTGCCAGCAGCTACCCCTTAGCGGATGAGCAGTTCTTC
TRBV7-2	.	14	.	TRBJ2-7	CASSSDRNSYEQYF	TGTGCCAGCAGCTCCGACAGAAACTCCTACGAGCAGTACTTC
TRBV29-1	TRBD2	14	.	TRBJ2-1	CSAGTSGGDNEQFF	TGCAGCGCGGGGACTAGCGGGGGGGACAATGAGCAGTTCTTC
TRBV19	TRBD1	16	.	TRBJ2-7	CASSKYTGGRSYEQYF	TGTGCCAGTAGTAAATACACAGGGGGTAGGTCCTACGAGCAGTACTTC
TRBV2	.	13	.	TRBJ2-1	CASRGKQDNEQFF	TGTGCCAGCAGGGGAAAACAGGACAATGAGCAGTTCTTC
TRBV5-1	.	14	.	TRBJ1-4	CASSLNGQNEKLFF	TGCGCCAGCAGCTTGAATGGACAGAATGAAAAACTGTTTTTT
TRBV4-3	.	14	few	TRBJ1-1	CASSLGPQGFEAFF	TGCGCCAGCAGCCTTGGGCCCCAAGGTTTTGAAGCTTTCTTT
TRBV28	.	16	.	TRBJ1-5	CASSLLVGGSNQPQHF	TGTGCCAGCAGTCTACTCGTGGGGGGTAGCAATCAGCCCCAGCATTTT
TRBV9	.	13	once	TRBJ1-1	CASSGGQGTEAFF	TGTGCCAGCAGCGGGGGCCAGGGGACTGAAGCTTTCTTT
TRBV5-1	.	15	.	TRBJ2-3	CASSLAWRASNTQYF	TGCGCCAGCAGCTTGGCCTGGAGGGCCTCGAATACGCAGTATTTT
TRBV19	.	15	.	TRBJ1-1	CASRPPGGLNTEAFF	TGTGCTAGTAGGCCCCCGGGAGGCCTGAACACTGAAGCTTTCTTT
TRBV27	.	11	.	TRBJ1-2	CASSAGNGYTF	TGTGCCAGCAGTGCAGGGAATGGCTACACCTTC
TRBV7-9	.	13	.	TRBJ1-1	CASSLAQGTEAFF	TGTGCCAGCAGCTTAGCTCAGGGCACTGAAGCTTTCTTT
TRBV6-5	TRBD2	15	few	TRBJ2-5	CASSPSGSRGETQYF	TGTGCCAGCAGTCCTAGCGGGAGCAGGGGAGAGACCCAGTACTTC
TRBV29-1	TRBD2	14	.	TRBJ2-7	CSVRLAGSSYEQYF	TGCAGCGTACGACTAGCGGGGAGCTCCTACGAGCAGTACTTC
TRBV30	TRBD2	13	once	TRBJ2-3	CAWGAGTTDTQYF	TGTGCCTGGGGAGCGGGGACCACAGATACGCAGTATTTT
TRBV29-1	.	14	once	TRBJ1-1	CSVERGNRDTEAFF	TGCAGCGTTGAAAGGGGGAACAGGGACACTGAAGCTTTCTTT
TRBV7-9	.	15	.	TRBJ2-5	CASGERVLYQETQYF	TGTGCCAGCGGGGAGAGAGTTTTGTACCAAGAGACCCAGTACTTC
TRBV30	.	13	.	TRBJ2-7	CAWSVRSPYEQYF	TGTGCCTGGAGTGTACGGTCTCCCTACGAGCAGTACTTC
TRBV4-2	TRBD2	18	.	TRBJ2-3	CASSQELAGGSSTDTQYF	TGTGCCAGCAGCCAAGAACTAGCGGGGGGGTCCAGCACAGATACGCAGTATTTT
TRBV7-2	TRBD1	15	.	TRBJ2-1	CASTTQGQGYNEQFF	TGTGCCAGCACCACCCAGGGACAGGGCTACAATGAGCAGTTCTTC
TRBV11-3	TRBD2	14	.	TRBJ2-5	CASSSLAGAKTQYF	TGTGCCAGCAGCTCACTAGCGGGGGCGAAGACCCAGTACTTC
TRBV6-1	TRBD2	15	.	TRBJ2-2	CASSDIAGNTGELFF	TGTGCCAGCAGTGACATAGCGGGGAACACCGGGGAGCTGTTTTTT
TRBV19	.	15	.	TRBJ1-3	CASSISTDSGNTIYF	TGTGCCAGTAGTATCTCGACAGACTCTGGAAACACCATATATTTT
TRBV29-1	TRBD1	13	.	TRBJ1-2	CSVLLQGDYGYTF	TGCAGCGTTCTACTACAGGGGGACTATGGCTACACCTTC
TRBV7-2	.	12	.	TRBJ2-1	CASSPGGIQQFF	TGTGCCAGCAGCCCTGGAGGGATACAGCAGTTCTTC
TRBV6-5	TRBD1	15	.	TRBJ2-5	CASSYSGTVQETQYF	TGTGCCAGCAGTTACTCGGGGACAGTACAAGAGACCCAGTACTTC
TRBV27	.	14	.	TRBJ1-2	CASSLYPGNYGYTF	TGTGCCAGCAGTTTATATCCAGGAAACTATGGCTACACCTTC
TRBV29-1	TRBD1	15	.	TRBJ1-3	CSVVVQGASGNTIYF	TGCAGCGTTGTGGTTCAGGGGGCTTCTGGAAACACCATATATTTT
TRBV11-2	.	14	.	TRBJ2-5	CASSLAVGGRTQYF	TGTGCCAGCAGCTTAGCCGTCGGCGGCAGGACCCAGTACTTC
TRBV5-4	.	12	.	TRBJ2-7	CASSLLPDEQYF	TGTGCCAGCAGCTTGCTTCCGGACGAGCAGTACTTC
TRBV5-1	TRBD1	15	once	TRBJ2-5	CASSLGPGQQETQYF	TGCGCCAGCAGCTTGGGACCGGGACAGCAAGAGACCCAGTACTTC
TRBV4-1	TRBD1	18	.	TRBJ2-7	CASSQDETGSPKPYEQYF	TGCGCCAGCAGCCAAGATGAGACAGGGTCGCCCAAACCCTACGAGCAGTACTTC
TRBV5-1	.	15	.	TRBJ2-2	CASTGEWGAPGELFF	TGCGCCAGCACCGGCGAGTGGGGCGCCCCCGGGGAGCTGTTTTTT
TRBV11-2	.	13	.	TRBJ2-3	CASSPPGTDTQYF	TGTGCCAGCAGCCCACCAGGCACAGATACGCAGTATTTT
TRBV4-2	TRBD2	17	once	TRBJ2-1	CASSQDFGLAGGSEQFF	TGTGCCAGCAGCCAAGATTTTGGACTAGCGGGGGGAAGTGAGCAGTTCTTC
TRBV4-1	.	13	.	TRBJ2-7	CASSQPNSYEQYF	TGCGCCAGCAGCCAACCCAATTCCTACGAGCAGTACTTC